The entry that follows covers one TCR beta chain sequence. This specimen comes from a study of human T cells and chemical hapten exposure. Time point specified: patch test 3, about 24 weeks after DPC sensitization. Treatment defined: therapeutic diphenylcyclopropenone sensitization with weekly scalp DPC. Germline CDR1 is SEHNR and CDR2 is FQNEAQ (reference sequence). Trimming shortened V by 2 bases and J by 6 bases, and 17 bases separated the two germline ends. This CDR3 is built from 15 residues. From the RACE reads, TCRdb called clonotypes with MiXCR, one entry per CDR3 protein. This sample yields about 190,000 distinct CDR3 sequences, of which around a quarter are seen a single time; approximately 2.3% belongs to the top ten.

The TCR sequence derives from a woman aged 40 to 50 with alopecia areata. Some clones in this sample may be carry-over from other donors' samples. The chain combines TRBV7-9 with TRBJ2-7; maybe TRBD1 (6 bases). The sequences come from whole blood, collected in connection with sensitization to the hapten diphenylcyclopropenone (DPC). CDR3 DNA: TGTGCCAGCAGCTTATACCGGGACATAGAGCGCGAGCAGTACTTC. Residues: CASSLYRDIEREQYF. Together with reference TRBV7-9 and TRBJ2-7, the CDR3 gives the full variable domain: DTGVSQNPRHKITKRGQNVTFRCDPISEHNRLYWYRQTLGQGPEFLTYFQNEAQLEKSRLLSDRFSAERPKGSFSTLEIQRTEQGDSAMYLCASSLYRDIEREQYFGPGTRLTVT.